This paragraph covers one T cell receptor beta chain sequence. Its cognate antigen has yet to be identified. The sample holds no much larger clone one base away, and base qualities are not on file. Libraries were built with PCR. Sequencing took place on an Illumina HiSeq 2500. TCR library preparation used molecular barcoding, with unique molecular identifiers applied to normalize quantification of the TCRbeta repertoire. The public reads were reprocessed in TCRdb via fastp at Q25 and MiXCR, keeping in-frame beta chains. Identical CDR3 proteins give one entry, which carries the most common genes and DNA. The sample includes approximately 1,000,000 distinct CDR3 sequences, with less than 30% observed a single time. Together, the top ten hold 25% to 35% of the sample. This sample was taken from a study of T-cell reconstitution after alpha-beta-depleted transplantation in children (dated by TCRdb to the mid-2010s). Concerning the study at large: The study quantitatively tracked T-cell immune reconstitution after TCRalphabeta/CD19-depleted allogeneic hematopoietic cell transplantation in children using TCR repertoire profiling. Paper-wide results and their limitations: About two months after transplant, the apparently early recovery of alphabetaT-cell counts reportedly depended on just several hundred clones that had expanded rapidly and came from non-depleted graft cells. The high TCRbeta diversity at day 60 in some patients was ascribed to recipient T cells and intrathymic progenitors that had survived conditioning. The frequencies of hyperexpanded clones fell over the following months, and after one year, T-cell counts and TCRbeta diversity were mostly attributed to newly produced T cells.

The sample's treatment or condition label, decoded: allogeneic hematopoietic cell transplantation with graft depleted of TCRalphabeta T cells and CD19 B cells. Transplant recipients were children who received TCRalphabeta/CD19-depleted allogeneic hematopoietic cell grafts. The germline ends are 8 bases apart after V is trimmed by 2 bases and J by 3 bases. The germline V gene provides CDR1 SGHTA and CDR2 FQGNSA. From the cysteine up to the phenylalanine, the CDR3 has a length of 14 residues. The only DNA kept is the CDR3, 42 bases in frame from the first base. The chain is encoded by TRBV7-2 joined to TRBJ1-5; perhaps TRBD1 is the D gene, with 6 bases matching. The sample was PBMCs, mostly from graft donor cells, taken 360 days after TCRalphabeta/CD19-depleted stem cell transplant. This receptor was taken from a boy less than two years old who had a stem cell transplant for SCID, so the T cells may come from the graft donor. The sequence in DNA is TGTGCCAGCAGCTTAAGGGGGTACAATCAGCCCCAGCATTTT. This sequence encodes CASSLRGYNQPQHF.